This TCR beta chain was profiled in a study of blood T cells in healthy people across ages. Findings of the study overall: A greater number of naive CD4+ cells and higher diversity distinguished long-lived donors from aged donors.

PCR was performed a second time for 7 to 11 cycles using a sample-barcoded 5' primer and a J-beta primer mix. MiXCR was run by TCRdb on the 5' RACE reads, yielding one entry per CDR3 protein. The sample includes some 560,000 distinct CDR3 sequences, about 28% seen only once; the top ten take 3% to 4%. V was pared by 6 bases and J by 5 bases, with 7 bases between. The CDR3 contains 10 residues. Germline CDR1 and CDR2: SQVTM and ANQGSEA. Comments on this clonotype: No antigen is known for it.

This sample also belongs to another study, concerning T cells of mothers and their children.

The chain recombines TRBV29-1 with TRBJ2-5; D gene ambiguous. This TCR was sampled from a boy aged 2-9 years in good health. Sequences were obtained from blood. For the CDR3, the DNA is TGCAGCGTGGTTATGGAGACCCAGTACTTC. It codes for CSVVMETQYF.